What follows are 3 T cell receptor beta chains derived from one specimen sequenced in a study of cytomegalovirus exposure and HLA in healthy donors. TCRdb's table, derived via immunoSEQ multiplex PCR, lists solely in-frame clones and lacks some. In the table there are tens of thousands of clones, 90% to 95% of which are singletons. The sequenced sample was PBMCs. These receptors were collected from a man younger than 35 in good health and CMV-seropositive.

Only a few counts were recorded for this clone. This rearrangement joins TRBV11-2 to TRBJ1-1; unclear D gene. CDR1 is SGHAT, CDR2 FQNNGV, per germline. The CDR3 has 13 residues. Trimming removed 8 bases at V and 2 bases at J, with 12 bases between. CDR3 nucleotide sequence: TGTGCCAGCCTCAGTCAACATAACACTGAAGCTTTCTTT. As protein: CASLSQHNTEAFF.

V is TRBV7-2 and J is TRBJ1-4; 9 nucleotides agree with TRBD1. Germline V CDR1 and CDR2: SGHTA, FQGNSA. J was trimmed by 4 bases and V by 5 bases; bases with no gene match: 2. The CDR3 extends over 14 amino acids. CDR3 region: CASSLGQGNEKLFF. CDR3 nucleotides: TGTGCCAGCAGCCTGGGACAGGGTAATGAAAAACTGTTTTTT.

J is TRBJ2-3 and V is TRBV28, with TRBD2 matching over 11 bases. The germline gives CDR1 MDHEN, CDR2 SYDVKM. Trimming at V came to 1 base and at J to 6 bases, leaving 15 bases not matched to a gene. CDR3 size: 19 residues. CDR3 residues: CASSLSVQVAGGPEDTQYF. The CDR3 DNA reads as TGTGCCAGCAGTTTATCCGTTCAGGTAGCGGGAGGGCCGGAGGATACGCAGTATTTT.